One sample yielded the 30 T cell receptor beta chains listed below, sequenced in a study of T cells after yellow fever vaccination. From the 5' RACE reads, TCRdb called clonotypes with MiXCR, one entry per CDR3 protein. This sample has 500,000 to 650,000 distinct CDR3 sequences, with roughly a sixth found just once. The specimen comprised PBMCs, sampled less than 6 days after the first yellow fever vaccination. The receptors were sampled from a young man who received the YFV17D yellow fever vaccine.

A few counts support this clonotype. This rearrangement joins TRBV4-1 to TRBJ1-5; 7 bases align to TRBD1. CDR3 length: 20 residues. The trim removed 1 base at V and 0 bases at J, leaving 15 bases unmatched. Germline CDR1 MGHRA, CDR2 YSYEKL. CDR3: CASSQGIRGLRAGSNQPQHF. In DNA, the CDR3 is TGCGCCAGCAGCCAAGGAATTAGGGGGCTCCGCGCTGGTAGCAATCAGCCCCAGCATTTT.

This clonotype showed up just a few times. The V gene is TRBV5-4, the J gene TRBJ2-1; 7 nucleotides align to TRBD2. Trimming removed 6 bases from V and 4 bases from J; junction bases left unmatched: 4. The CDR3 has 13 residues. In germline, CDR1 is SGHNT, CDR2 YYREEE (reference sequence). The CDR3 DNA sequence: TGTGCCAGCAAGTGGGGGGGGTACAATGAGCAGTTCTTC. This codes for CASKWGGYNEQFF.

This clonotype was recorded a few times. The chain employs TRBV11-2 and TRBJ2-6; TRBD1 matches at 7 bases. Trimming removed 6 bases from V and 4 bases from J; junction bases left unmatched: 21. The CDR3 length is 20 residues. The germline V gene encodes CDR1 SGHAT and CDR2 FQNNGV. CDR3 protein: CASSLSWADRRLRGANVLTF. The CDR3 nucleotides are TGTGCCAGCAGTCTTAGTTGGGCGGACAGGCGCCTACGCGGGGCCAACGTCCTGACTTTC.

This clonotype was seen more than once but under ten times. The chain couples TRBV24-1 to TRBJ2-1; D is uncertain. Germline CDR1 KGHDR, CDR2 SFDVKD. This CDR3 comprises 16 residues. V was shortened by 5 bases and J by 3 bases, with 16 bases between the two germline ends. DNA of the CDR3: TGTGCCACCAGTGGATATGAGGTGGCCGACTACAATGAGCAGTTCTTC. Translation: CATSGYEVADYNEQFF.

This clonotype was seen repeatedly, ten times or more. CDR3: CASSLDRTNTEAFF. As DNA, the CDR3 is TGTGCCAGCAGCTTAGACAGAACAAACACTGAAGCTTTCTTT. This chain uses TRBV7-8 with TRBJ1-1; no clear D gene. The CDR3 runs 14 residues. Germline CDR1 and CDR2: SGHVS and FQNEAQ. V was cut by 1 base and J by 2 bases, with 8 bases left in between.

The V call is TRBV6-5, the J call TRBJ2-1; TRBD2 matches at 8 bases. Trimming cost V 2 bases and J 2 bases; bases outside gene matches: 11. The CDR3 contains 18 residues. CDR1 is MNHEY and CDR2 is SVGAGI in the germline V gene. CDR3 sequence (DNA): TGTGCCAGCAGTTACCCCACGGGGGGCGGGGGGACCTACAATGAGCAGTTCTTC. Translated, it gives CASSYPTGGGGTYNEQFF.

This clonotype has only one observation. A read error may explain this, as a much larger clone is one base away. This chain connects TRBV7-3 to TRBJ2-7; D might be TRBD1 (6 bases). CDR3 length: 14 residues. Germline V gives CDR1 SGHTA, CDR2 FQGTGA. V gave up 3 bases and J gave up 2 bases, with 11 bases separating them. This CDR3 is CASSFRYRAYEQYF. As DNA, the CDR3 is TGTGCCAGCAGCTTTAGGTACAGGGCCTACGAGCAGTACTTC. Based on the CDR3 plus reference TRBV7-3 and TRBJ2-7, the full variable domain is GAGVSQTPSNKVTEKGKYVELRCDPISGHTALYWYRQSLGQGPEFLIYFQGTGAADDSGLPNDRFFAVRPEGSVSTLKIQRTERGDSAVYLCASSFRYRAYEQYFGPGTRLTVT.

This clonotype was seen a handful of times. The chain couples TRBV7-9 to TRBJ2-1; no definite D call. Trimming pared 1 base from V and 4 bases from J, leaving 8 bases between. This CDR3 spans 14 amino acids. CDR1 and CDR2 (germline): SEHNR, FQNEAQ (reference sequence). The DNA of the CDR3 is TGTGCCAGCAGCTTAGTCGTCCTTTACAATGAGCAGTTCTTC. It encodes CASSLVVLYNEQFF.

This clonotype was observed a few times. CDR3: CASSIFGTTGANVLTF. The CDR3 region has the DNA TGTGCCAGTAGTATATTTGGCACCACTGGGGCCAACGTCCTGACTTTC. The chain carries TRBV19 and TRBJ2-6; D is unresolved. This CDR3 contains 16 residues. V was pared by 2 bases and J by 2 bases, with 10 bases between. Per the germline V gene, CDR1 is LNHDA and CDR2 is SQIVND (reference sequence).

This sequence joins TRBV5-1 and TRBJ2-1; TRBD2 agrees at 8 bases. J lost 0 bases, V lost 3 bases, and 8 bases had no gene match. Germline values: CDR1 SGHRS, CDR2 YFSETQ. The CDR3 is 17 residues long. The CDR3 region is CASSWSSGGGSYNEQFF. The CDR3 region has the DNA TGCGCCAGCAGCTGGTCGAGCGGGGGAGGCTCCTACAATGAGCAGTTCTTC.

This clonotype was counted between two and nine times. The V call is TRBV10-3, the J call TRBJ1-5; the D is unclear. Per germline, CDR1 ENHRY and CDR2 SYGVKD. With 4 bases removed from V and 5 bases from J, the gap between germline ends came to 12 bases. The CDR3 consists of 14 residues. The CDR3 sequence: CAISAALTHQPQHF. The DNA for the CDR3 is TGTGCCATCAGTGCCGCTTTAACTCATCAGCCCCAGCATTTT.

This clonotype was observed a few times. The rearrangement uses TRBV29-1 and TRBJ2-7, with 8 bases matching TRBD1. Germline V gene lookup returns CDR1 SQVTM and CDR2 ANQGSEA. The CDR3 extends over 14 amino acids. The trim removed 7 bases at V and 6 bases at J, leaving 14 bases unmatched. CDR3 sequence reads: CSAGVEQGVFEQYF. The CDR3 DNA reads TGCAGCGCCGGCGTTGAACAGGGGGTTTTCGAGCAGTACTTC.

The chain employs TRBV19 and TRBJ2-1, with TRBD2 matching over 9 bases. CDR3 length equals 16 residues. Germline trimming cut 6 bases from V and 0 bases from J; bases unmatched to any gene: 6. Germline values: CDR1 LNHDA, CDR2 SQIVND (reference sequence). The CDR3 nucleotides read TGTGCCAGTAGCAGGAGCGGGGGGAACTCCTACAATGAGCAGTTCTTC. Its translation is CASSRSGGNSYNEQFF.

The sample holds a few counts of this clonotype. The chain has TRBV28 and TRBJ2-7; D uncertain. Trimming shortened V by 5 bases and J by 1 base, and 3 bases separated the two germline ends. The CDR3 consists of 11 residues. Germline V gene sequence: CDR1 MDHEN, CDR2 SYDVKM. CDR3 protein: CASSASYEQYV. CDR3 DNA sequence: TGTGCCAGCAGTGCTTCCTACGAGCAGTACGTC.

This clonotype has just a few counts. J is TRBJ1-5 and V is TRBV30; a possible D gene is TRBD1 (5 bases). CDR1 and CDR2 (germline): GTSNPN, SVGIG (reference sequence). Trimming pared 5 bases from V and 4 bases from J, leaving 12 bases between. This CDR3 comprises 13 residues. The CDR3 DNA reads TGTGCCTGGGGAAGGGACCGAAATCAGCCCCAGCATTTT. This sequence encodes CAWGRDRNQPQHF. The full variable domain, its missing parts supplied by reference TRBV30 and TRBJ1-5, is SQTIHQWPATLVQPVGSPLSLECTVEGTSNPNLYWYRQAAGRGLQLLFYSVGIGQISSEVPQNLSASRPQDRQFILSSKKLLLSDSGFYLCAWGRDRNQPQHFGDGTRLSIL.

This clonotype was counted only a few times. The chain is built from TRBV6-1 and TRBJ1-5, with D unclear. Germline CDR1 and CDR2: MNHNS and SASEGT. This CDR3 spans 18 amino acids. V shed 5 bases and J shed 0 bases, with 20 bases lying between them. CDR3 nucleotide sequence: TGTGCCAGCAGTACCATACGAACCAGTAGGGATAGCAATCAGCCCCAGCATTTT. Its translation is CASSTIRTSRDSNQPQHF.

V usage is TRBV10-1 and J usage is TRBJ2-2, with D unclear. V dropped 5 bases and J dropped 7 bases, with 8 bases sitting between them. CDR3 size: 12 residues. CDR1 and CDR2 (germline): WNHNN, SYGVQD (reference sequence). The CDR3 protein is CASSKGGGELFF. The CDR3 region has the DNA TGCGCCAGCAGTAAAGGTGGCGGGGAGCTGTTTTTT.

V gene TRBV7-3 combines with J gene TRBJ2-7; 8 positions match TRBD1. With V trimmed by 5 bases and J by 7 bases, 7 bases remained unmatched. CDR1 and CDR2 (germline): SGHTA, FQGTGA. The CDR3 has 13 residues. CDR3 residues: CASSQDRAWEQYF. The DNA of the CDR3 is TGTGCCAGCAGCCAGGACAGGGCCTGGGAGCAGTACTTC.

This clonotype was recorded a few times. The CDR3 DNA follows: TGCAGTGTCAGACCCTACAGCGTTGAGACCCAGTACTTC. It encodes CSVRPYSVETQYF. This rearrangement joins TRBV20-1 to TRBJ2-5; no reliable D call. Trimming left V 7 bases short and J 5 bases short, with 17 bases between. Looked up from germline, CDR1 is DFQATT and CDR2 is SNEGSKA (reference sequence). The CDR3 is 13 residues long.

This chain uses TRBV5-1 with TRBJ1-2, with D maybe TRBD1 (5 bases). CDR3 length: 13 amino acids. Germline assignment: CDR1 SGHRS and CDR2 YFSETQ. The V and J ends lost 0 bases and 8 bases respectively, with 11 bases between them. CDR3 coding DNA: TGCGCCAGCAGCTTGGGCGACAGCTTCGGCTACACCTTC. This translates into CASSLGDSFGYTF.

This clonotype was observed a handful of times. The CDR3 region has the DNA TGTGCCAGCAGTCCACGGGGGTTTGGCAATCAGCCCCAGCATTTT. It encodes CASSPRGFGNQPQHF. The gene calls are TRBV27 and TRBJ1-5, with a possible D match to TRBD1 (5 bases). This CDR3 contains 15 residues. CDR1 and CDR2 (germline): MNHEY, SMNVEV (reference sequence). Between the trimmed V and J ends, which lost 5 bases and 2 bases, there was a span of 13 bases.

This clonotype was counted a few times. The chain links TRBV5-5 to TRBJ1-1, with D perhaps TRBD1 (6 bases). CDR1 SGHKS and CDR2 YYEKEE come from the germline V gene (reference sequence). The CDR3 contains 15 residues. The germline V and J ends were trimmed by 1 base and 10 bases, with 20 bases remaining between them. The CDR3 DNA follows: TGTGCCAGCAGCTTGAATCGACAGGCTCTGGTGGGAGCTTTCTTT. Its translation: CASSLNRQALVGAFF.

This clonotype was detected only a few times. CDR3 coding DNA: TGTGCCAGCAGCGGCGGGAGACAGAGCTCCTACGAGCAGTACTTC. Its protein is CASSGGRQSSYEQYF. The chain has TRBV3-1 and TRBJ2-7; 7 bases match TRBD2. V lost 5 bases to trimming and J lost 0 bases; unmatched junction nucleotides: 7. The V gene's germline CDR1 is LGHDT and CDR2 YNNKEL (reference sequence). The CDR3 totals 15 residues.

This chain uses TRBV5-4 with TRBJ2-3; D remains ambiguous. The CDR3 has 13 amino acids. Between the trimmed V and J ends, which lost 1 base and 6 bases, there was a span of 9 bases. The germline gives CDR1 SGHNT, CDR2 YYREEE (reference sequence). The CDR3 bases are TGTGCCAGCAGCTTGAGTACGTCGGATACGCAGTATTTT. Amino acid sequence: CASSLSTSDTQYF.

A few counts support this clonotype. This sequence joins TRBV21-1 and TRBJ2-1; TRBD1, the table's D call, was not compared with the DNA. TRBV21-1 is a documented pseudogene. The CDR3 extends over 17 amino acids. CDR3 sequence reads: CASSDRERVSAYNEQFF. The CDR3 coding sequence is TGTGCCAGCAGCGACCGGGAGCGAGTGAGCGCCTACAATGAGCAGTTCTTC.

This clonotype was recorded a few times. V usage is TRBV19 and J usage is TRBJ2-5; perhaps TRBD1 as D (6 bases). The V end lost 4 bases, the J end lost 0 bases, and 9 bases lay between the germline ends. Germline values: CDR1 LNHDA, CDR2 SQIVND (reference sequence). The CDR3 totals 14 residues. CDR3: CASSKDSYQETQYF. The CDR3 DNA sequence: TGTGCCAGTAGTAAGGACAGTTACCAAGAGACCCAGTACTTC.

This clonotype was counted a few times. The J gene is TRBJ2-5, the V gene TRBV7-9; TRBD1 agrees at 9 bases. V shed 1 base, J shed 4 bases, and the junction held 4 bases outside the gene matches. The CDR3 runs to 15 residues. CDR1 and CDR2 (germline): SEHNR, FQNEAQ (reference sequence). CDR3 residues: CASSLETGGPETQYF. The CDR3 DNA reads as TGTGCCAGCAGCTTAGAGACAGGGGGACCAGAGACCCAGTACTTC. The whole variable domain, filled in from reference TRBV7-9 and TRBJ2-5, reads DTGVSQNPRHKITKRGQNVTFRCDPISEHNRLYWYRQTLGQGPEFLTYFQNEAQLEKSRLLSDRFSAERPKGSFSTLEIQRTEQGDSAMYLCASSLETGGPETQYFGPGTRLLVL.

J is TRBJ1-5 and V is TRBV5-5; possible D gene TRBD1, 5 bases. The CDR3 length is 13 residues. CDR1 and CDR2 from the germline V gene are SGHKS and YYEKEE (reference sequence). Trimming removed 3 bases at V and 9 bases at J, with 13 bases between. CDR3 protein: CASSSLVGGPQHF. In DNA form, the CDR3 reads TGTGCCAGCAGCTCCCTAGTGGGGGGGCCCCAGCATTTT. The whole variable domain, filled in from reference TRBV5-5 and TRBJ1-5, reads DAGVTQSPTHLIKTRGQQVTLRCSPISGHKSVSWYQQVLGQGPQFIFQYYEKEERGRGNFPDRFSARQFPNYSSELNVNALLLGDSALYLCASSSLVGGPQHFGDGTRLSIL.

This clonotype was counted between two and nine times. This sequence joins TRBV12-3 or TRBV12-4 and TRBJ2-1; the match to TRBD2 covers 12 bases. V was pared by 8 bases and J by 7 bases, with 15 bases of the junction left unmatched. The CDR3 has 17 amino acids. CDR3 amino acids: CASLDSGLAGGLNEQFF. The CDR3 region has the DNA TGTGCCAGCCTCGACTCCGGCCTAGCGGGGGGGCTGAATGAGCAGTTCTTC.

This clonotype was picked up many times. The CDR3 nucleotides are TGTGCCATCAGTGAGTCGCCCTCTCGGCGGCGACAGGGCCTCACAGATACGCAGTATTTT. This gives the protein CAISESPSRRRQGLTDTQYF. This chain connects TRBV10-3 to TRBJ2-3, with 7 bases aligning to TRBD1. V lost 0 bases to trimming and J lost 2 bases; unmatched junction nucleotides: 17. Per the germline V gene, CDR1 is ENHRY and CDR2 is SYGVKD. This CDR3 region has 20 residues.